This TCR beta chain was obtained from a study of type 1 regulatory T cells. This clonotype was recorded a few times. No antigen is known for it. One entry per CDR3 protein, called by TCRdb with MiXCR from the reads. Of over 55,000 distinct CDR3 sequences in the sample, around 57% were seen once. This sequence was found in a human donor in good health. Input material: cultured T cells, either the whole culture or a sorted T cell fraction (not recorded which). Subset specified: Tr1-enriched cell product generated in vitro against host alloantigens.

The CDR3 region has the DNA TGCAGTGCTAGAGGCGGGGACAGGGCCTATGGCTACACCTTC. Translating it yields CSARGGDRAYGYTF. The chain links TRBV20-1 to TRBJ1-2; 9 nucleotides align to TRBD1. The germline gives CDR1 DFQATT, CDR2 SNEGSKA (reference sequence). Trimming removed 1 base from V and 4 bases from J; junction bases left unmatched: 4. This CDR3 comprises 14 residues.